This T cell receptor (beta chain) is drawn from a study of T cell repertoires in aging, cancer and after chemotherapy. Study results and limitations: In each cancer cohort, median generation probability increased across chemotherapy, suggesting thymic output rebounded.

Note on this clonotype: Its antigen is as yet unknown.

Multiplex touch-down PCR with TRB-A/B primers amplified rearranged V-D-J TRB sequences. TCRdb processed the multiplex PCR reads anew with MiXCR; each CDR3 protein has one entry. The data show several thousand distinct CDR3 sequences, around 35% seen once. Peripheral blood genomic DNA, not sorted cells or RNA, was the template. The sequence was obtained from a human donor in good health. Sequenced input: blood.

CDR3 amino acids: CASSPRPGQGELQETQYF. The DNA of the CDR3 is TGTGCCAGTAGTCCTAGACCGGGACAGGGGGAACTTCAAGAGACCCAGTACTTC. The chain couples TRBV19 to TRBJ2-5; TRBD1 matches at 11 bases. From germline, CDR1 is LNHDA and CDR2 SQIVND (reference sequence). Trimming at V came to 5 bases and at J to 2 bases, leaving 13 bases not matched to a gene. This CDR3 is built from 18 residues.